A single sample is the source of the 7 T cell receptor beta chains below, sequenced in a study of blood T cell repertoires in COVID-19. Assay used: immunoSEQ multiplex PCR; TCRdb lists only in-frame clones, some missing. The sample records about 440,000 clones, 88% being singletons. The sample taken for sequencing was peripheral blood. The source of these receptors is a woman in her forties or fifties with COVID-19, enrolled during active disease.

CDR3 sequence: CASSFVGSLGNQPQHF. The CDR3 DNA reads TGTGCCAGCAGTTTCGTGGGCAGCTTGGGCAATCAGCCCCAGCATTTT. V usage is TRBV28 and J usage is TRBJ1-5; D is unresolved. V lost 3 bases, J lost 2 bases, and 14 bases lay in between. The CDR3 has 16 amino acids. Germline CDR1 MDHEN, CDR2 SYDVKM.

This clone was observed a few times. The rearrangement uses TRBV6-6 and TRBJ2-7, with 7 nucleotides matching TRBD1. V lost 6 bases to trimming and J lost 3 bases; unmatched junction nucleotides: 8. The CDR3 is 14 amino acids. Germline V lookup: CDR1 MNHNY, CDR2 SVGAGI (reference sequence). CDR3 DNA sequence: TGTGCCAGCAGAGTTACAGGGGACATCTACGAGCAGTACTTC. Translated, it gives CASRVTGDIYEQYF.

For the CDR3, the DNA is TGTGCCAGTAGTAGGGGGGTTTCTAGCGGGGATAAAGATACGCAGTATTTT. This gives the protein CASSRGVSSGDKDTQYF. The chain recombines TRBV19 with TRBJ2-3; 9 bases fit TRBD2. The CDR3 has 17 amino acids. Germline V CDR1 and CDR2: LNHDA, SQIVND (reference sequence). V shed 4 bases, J shed 5 bases, and the junction held 13 bases outside the gene matches. The full variable domain, its missing parts supplied by reference TRBV19 and TRBJ2-3, is DGGITQSPKYLFRKEGQNVTLSCEQNLNHDAMYWYRQDPGQGLRLIYYSQIVNDFQKGDIAEGYSVSREKKESFPLTVTSAQKNPTAFYLCASSRGVSSGDKDTQYFGPGTRLTVL.

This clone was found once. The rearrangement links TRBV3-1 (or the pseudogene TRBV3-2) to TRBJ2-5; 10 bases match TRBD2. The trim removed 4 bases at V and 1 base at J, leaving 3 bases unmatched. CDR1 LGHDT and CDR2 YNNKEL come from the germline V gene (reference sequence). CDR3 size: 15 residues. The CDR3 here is CASSRSGGSQETQYF. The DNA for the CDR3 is TGTGCCAGCAGCCGTAGCGGGGGGAGCCAAGAGACCCAGTACTTC.

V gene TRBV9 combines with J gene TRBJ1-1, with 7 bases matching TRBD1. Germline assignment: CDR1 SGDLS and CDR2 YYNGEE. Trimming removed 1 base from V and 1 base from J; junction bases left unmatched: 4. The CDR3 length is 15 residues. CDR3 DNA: TGTGCCAGCAGCGTACCGGCAGGGGGGAACACTGAAGCTTTCTTT. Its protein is CASSVPAGGNTEAFF.

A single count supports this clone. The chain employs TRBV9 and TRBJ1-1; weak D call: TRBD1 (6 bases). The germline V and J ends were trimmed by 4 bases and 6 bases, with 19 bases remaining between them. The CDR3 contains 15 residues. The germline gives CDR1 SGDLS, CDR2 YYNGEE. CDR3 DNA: TGTGCCAGCAGCCCCTTTTTGAGGGGGAGGGCTGAAGCTTTCTTT. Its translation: CASSPFLRGRAEAFF.

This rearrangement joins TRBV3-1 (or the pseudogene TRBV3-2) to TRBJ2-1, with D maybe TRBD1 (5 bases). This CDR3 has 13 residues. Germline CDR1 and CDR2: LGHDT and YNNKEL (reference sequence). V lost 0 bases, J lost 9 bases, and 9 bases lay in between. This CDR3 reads CASSQDAQAEQFF. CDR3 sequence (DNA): TGTGCCAGCAGCCAAGATGCACAGGCTGAGCAGTTCTTC.